What follows describes a single T cell receptor (beta chain). Libraries were prepared by immunoSEQ multiplex PCR; TCRdb keeps only in-frame clonotypes and omits some of them. Among 200,000 to 250,000 clones listed, approximately 90% were seen once. Those who participated ranged in age from about 18 to 89 years and resided in some 24 US areas. These data come from a study of blood T cell repertoires in COVID-19. Study overall: Material from acute and convalescent COVID-19 was sourced from the United States, Italy and Spain. The cDNA or gDNA used as material had been derived from T cells, B-cell-depleted T cells, or PBMCs.

CDR1 and CDR2 from the germline V gene are LNHDA and SQIVND (reference sequence). The length of the CDR3 is 14 residues. The germline V and J ends were trimmed by 0 bases and 6 bases, with 10 bases remaining between them. The chain has TRBV19 and TRBJ2-3; no clear D. Specimen: PBMCs or T cells enriched from blood (not recorded which). This receptor was identified in a woman aged 25 to 45 with acute COVID-19. CDR3 in DNA: TGTGCCAGTAGTATAGACTATTCTGTGGATACGCAGTATTTT. Translating it yields CASSIDYSVDTQYF.